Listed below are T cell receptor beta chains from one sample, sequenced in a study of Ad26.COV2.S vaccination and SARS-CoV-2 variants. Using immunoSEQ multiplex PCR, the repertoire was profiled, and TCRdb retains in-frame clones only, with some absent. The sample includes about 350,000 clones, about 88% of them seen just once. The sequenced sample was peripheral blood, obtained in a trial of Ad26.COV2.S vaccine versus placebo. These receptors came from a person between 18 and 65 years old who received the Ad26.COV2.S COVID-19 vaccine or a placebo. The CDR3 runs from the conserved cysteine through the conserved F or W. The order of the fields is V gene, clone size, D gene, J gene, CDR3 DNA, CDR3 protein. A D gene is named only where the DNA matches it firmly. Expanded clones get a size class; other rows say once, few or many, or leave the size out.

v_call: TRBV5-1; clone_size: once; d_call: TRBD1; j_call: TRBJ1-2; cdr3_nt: TGCGCCAGCGGAATAGGACAGGGCAACTATGGCTACACCTTC; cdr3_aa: CASGIGQGNYGYTF
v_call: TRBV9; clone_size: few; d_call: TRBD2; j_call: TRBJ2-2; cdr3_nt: TGTGCCAGCACCCGGGAGGCCGGGGAGCTGTTTTTT; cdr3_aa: CASTREAGELFF
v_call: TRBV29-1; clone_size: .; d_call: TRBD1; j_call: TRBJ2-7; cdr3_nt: TGCAGCGTTGAAGTTTTGGGACAGGGGTTCTACGAGCAGTACTTC; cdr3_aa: CSVEVLGQGFYEQYF
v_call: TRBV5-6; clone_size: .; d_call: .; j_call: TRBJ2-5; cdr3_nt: TGTGCCAGCAGCTTGGACAGGACGGAGACCCAGTACTTC; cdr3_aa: CASSLDRTETQYF
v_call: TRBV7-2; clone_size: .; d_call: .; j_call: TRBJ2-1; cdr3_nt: TGTGCCAGCAGCTTTAAGGGCGGCAATGAGCAGTTCTTC; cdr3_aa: CASSFKGGNEQFF
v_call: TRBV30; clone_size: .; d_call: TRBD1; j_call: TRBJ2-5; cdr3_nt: TGTGCCTGGAGTGTGGGGGACAGAGTCCAAGAGACCCAGTACTTC; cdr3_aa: CAWSVGDRVQETQYF
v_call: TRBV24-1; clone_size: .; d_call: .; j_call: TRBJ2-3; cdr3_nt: TGTGCCACCAGTGAACTTTCGTGGGGGGCATCAGATACGCAGTATTTT; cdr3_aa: CATSELSWGASDTQYF
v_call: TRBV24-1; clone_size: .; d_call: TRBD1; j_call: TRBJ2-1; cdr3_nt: TGTGCCACCAGTGATACGGGACAGCGGAGAGAGCAGTTCTTC; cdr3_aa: CATSDTGQRREQFF
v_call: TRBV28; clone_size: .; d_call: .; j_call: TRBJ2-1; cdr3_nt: TGTGCCAGCAGTTTTACGGGTTCCTACAATGAGCAGTTCTTC; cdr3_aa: CASSFTGSYNEQFF
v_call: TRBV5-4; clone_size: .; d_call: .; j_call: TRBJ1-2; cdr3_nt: TGTGCCAGCAGCTTGCGGGTTAACTATGGCTACACCTTC; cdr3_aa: CASSLRVNYGYTF
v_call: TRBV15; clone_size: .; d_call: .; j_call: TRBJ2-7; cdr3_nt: TGTGCCACCAGCAGCCGGGGGAAGTTGGACGAGCAGTACTTC; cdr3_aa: CATSSRGKLDEQYF
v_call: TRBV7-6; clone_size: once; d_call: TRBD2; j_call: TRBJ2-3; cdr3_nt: TGTGCCAGCGGAGGTGCGGGGGGAGAGCCAGATACGCAGTATTTT; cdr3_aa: CASGGAGGEPDTQYF
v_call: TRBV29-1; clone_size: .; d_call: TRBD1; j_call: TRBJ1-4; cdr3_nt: TGCAGCGTTTGGACAGGGGAGGAGTTAGAACTGTTTTTT; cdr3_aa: CSVWTGEELELFF
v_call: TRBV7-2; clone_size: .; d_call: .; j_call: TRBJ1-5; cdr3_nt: TGTGCCAGCAGCTTAACGCAGGGAGGGTATCAGCCCCAGCATTTT; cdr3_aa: CASSLTQGGYQPQHF
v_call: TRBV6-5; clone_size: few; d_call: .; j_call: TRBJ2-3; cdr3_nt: TGTGCCAGCTCCGACGGACAGAGCACAGATACGCAGTATTTT; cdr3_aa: CASSDGQSTDTQYF
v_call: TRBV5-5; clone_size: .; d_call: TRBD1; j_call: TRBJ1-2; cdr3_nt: TGTGCCAGCAGCTTGGCCGTCCAGGGGGCCTATGGCTACACCTTC; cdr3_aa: CASSLAVQGAYGYTF
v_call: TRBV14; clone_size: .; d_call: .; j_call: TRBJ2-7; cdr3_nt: TGTGCCAGCAGCCACGAAAGCAGTAGAGGGGAGCAGTACTTC; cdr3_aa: CASSHESSRGEQYF
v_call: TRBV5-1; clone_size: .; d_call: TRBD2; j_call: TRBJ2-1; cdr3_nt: TGCGCCAGCAGCTGGGGGACTAGCGGGAGAACCTACGGCGATGAGCAGTTCTTC; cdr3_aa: CASSWGTSGRTYGDEQFF
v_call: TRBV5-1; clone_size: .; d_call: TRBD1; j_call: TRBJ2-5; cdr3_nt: TGCGCCAGCAGCTCGGGGGGACAGGGGAGACAAGAGACCCAGTACTTC; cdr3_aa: CASSSGGQGRQETQYF
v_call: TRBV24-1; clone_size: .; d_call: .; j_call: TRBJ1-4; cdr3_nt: TGTGCCACCAGTGAGCCAAGCGGGACCTCTGAAAAACTGTTTTTT; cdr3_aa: CATSEPSGTSEKLFF
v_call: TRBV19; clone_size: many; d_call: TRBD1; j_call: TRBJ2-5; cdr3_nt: TGTGCCAGTAGTGCCCCGGGACAGGGGGTAGAGACCCAGTACTTC; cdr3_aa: CASSAPGQGVETQYF
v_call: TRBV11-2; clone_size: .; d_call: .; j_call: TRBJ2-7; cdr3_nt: TGTGCCAGCAGATCCTCCCGGGACATCTCCTACGAGCAGTACTTC; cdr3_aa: CASRSSRDISYEQYF
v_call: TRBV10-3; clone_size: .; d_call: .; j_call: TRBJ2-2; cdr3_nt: TGTGCCATCAGTGAAGCAGCGAACACCGGGGAGCTGTTTTTT; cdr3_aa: CAISEAANTGELFF
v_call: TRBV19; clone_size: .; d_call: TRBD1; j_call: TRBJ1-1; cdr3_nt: TGTGCCAGTAGTATAGTGGAGGCAGGGGGTCCGGAAGCTTTCTTT; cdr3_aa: CASSIVEAGGPEAFF
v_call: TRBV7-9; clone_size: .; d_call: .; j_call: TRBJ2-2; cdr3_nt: TGTGCCAGCAGCTTTTGGCAGGGCGCGACCGGGGAGCTGTTTTTT; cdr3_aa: CASSFWQGATGELFF
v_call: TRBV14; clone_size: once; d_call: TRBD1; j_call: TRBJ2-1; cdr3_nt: TGTGCCAGCAGCCACCGCGGGACAGGGGGTAGAAATGAGCAGTTCTTC; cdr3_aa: CASSHRGTGGRNEQFF
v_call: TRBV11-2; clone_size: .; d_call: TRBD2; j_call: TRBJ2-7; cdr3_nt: TGTGCCAGCAGCCCAAACGAATGGGGACTAGCGGGAACGTACTACGAGCAGTACTTC; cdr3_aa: CASSPNEWGLAGTYYEQYF
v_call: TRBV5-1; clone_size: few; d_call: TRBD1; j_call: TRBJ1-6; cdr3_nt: TGCGCCAGCAGCCGAATAACGACAGGGGCCTCCAAGAGCTCCTATAATTCACCCCTCCACTTT; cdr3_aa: CASSRITTGASKSSYNSPLHF
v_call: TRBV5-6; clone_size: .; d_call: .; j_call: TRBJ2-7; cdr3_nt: TGTGCCAGCAGATTTAAAAGGACCGGGACCAATGTATACGAGCAGTACTTC; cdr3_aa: CASRFKRTGTNVYEQYF
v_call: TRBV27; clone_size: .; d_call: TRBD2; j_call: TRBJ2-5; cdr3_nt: TGTGCCAGCAGTTTACTCCCCGGGACTAGCGGGGTACAAGAGACCCAGTACTTC; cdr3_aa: CASSLLPGTSGVQETQYF
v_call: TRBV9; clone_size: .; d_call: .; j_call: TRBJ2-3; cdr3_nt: TGTGCCAGCAGCGGACCAATCAGGGAGGCGTACACAGATACGCAGTATTTT; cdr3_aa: CASSGPIREAYTDTQYF
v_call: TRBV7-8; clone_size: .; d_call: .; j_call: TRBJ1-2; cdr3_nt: TGTGCCAGCACCTTAAGTTTCTCCGGGGGCTACACCTTC; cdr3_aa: CASTLSFSGGYTF
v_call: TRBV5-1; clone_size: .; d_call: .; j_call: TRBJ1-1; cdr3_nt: TGCGCCAGCAGCTTGGAAGGGTACAATAAACGGGCTTTCTTT; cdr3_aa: CASSLEGYNKRAFF
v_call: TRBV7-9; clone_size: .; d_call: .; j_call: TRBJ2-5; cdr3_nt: TGTGCCAGCAGCTTAGGGGTAACTCACCAAGAGACCCAGTACTTC; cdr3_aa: CASSLGVTHQETQYF
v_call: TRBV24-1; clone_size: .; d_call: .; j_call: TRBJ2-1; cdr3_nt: TGTGCCACCAGTGATTTTCGGAGCCGGGCAGGGGGGCACAATGAGCAGTTCTTC; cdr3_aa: CATSDFRSRAGGHNEQFF
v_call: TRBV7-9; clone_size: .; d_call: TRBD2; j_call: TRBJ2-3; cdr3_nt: TGTGCCAGCAAAGGCGGGGGTGCAGATACGCAGTATTTT; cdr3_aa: CASKGGGADTQYF
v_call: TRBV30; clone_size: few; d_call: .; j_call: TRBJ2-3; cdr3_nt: TGTGCCTGGAGTTCACTAGACACTAGCACAGATACGCAGTATTTT; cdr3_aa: CAWSSLDTSTDTQYF
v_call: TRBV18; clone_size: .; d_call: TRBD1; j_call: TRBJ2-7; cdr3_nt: TGTGCCAGCTCCCTCCAGCCGGGACAGGGTTACGAGCAGTACTTC; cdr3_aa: CASSLQPGQGYEQYF
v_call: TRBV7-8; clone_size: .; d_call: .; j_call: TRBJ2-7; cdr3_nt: TGTGCCAGCAGCTTAGTCCGGCCCAGACTCCACCCCTACGAGCAGTACTTC; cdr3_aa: CASSLVRPRLHPYEQYF
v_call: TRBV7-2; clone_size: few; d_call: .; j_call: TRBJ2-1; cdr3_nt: TGTGCCAGCAGCCCAGGCCCCGGAATGCTAGCGGAGCAGTTCTTC; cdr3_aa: CASSPGPGMLAEQFF
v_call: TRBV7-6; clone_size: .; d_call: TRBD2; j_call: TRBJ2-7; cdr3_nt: TGTGCCAGCAGCTTAGCAGGACTAGCGGGAGGGCACTACGAGCAGTACTTC; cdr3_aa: CASSLAGLAGGHYEQYF
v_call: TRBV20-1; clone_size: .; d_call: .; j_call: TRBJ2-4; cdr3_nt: TGCAGTGCTAGTGAGGGAGCCAAAAACATTCAGTACTTC; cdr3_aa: CSASEGAKNIQYF
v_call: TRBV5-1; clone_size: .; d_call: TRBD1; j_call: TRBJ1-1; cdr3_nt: TGCGCCAGCAGGCGTCAACAGGGGTTTCTGAACACTGAAGCTTTCTTT; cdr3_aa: CASRRQQGFLNTEAFF
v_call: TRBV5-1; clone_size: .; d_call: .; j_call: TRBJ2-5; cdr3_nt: TGCGCCAGCAAGGTGGCGGCAGGAGGACTTCAAGAGACCCAGTACTTC; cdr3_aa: CASKVAAGGLQETQYF
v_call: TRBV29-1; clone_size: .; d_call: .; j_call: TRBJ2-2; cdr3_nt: TGCAGCGCCCTAACTCCTCGACAGGGAGGGAACACCGGGGAGCTGTTTTTT; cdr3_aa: CSALTPRQGGNTGELFF
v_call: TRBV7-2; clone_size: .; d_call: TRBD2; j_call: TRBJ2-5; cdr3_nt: TGTGCCAGCAGCTCGTCGGGACTAGCAGGCGAGACCCAGTACTTC; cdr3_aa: CASSSSGLAGETQYF
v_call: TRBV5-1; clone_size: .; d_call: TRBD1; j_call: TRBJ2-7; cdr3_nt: TGCGCCAGCAGCTTGGATGGCAGGGGGACCTACGAGCAGTACTTC; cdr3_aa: CASSLDGRGTYEQYF
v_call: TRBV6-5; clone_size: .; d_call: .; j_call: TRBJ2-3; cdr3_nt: TGTGCCAGTCGGAGGCAGGGCGGCACAGATACGCAGTATTTT; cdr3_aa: CASRRQGGTDTQYF
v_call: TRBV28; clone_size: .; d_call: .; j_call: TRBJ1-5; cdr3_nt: TGTGCCAGCAGTTCCGAGTATCAGCCCCAGCATTTT; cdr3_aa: CASSSEYQPQHF
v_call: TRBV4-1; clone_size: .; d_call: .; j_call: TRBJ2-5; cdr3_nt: TGCGCCAGCAGCCAAGATAACAGCCAAGAGACCCAGTACTTC; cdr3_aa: CASSQDNSQETQYF